One T cell receptor (beta chain) is described in this entry. The data are from a study of shared clonotypes between healthy human individuals. Evenly divided among several immunoSEQ plates was the genomic DNA of each subset. Here immunoSEQ multiplex PCR was the method, and the copy in TCRdb shows in-frame clones only, minus some. The sample has approximately 1.4 million clones; under 99% are singletons. Between the trimmed V and J ends, which lost 2 bases and 5 bases, there was a span of 10 bases. The CDR3 sequence is 13 residues long. Germline values: CDR1 SGDLS, CDR2 YYNGEE. Sequences were obtained from naive CD4+ T cells sorted from blood. Stated subset: CD45RA+ positively selected. This chain joins TRBV9 and TRBJ1-1, with no clear D. The origin of this receptor is a man aged 25-45 years in good health. This CDR3 reads CASSVKGGTEAFF. CDR3 sequence (DNA): TGTGCCAGCAGCGTCAAGGGAGGGACTGAAGCTTTCTTT.